One and the same sample provided the 27 T cell receptor beta chains below, sequenced in a study of blood T cell repertoires in COVID-19. The table came from immunoSEQ multiplex PCR; TCRdb's copy has only in-frame clones and leaves some out. The data hold some 110,000 clones, with more than 80% observed a single time. Specimen: peripheral blood. Receptors originate from an elderly woman with COVID-19, enrolled during active disease.

This clone has only a few counts. V usage is TRBV19 and J usage is TRBJ1-5; D is possibly TRBD1 (5 bases). CDR1 is LNHDA, CDR2 SQIVND, per germline (reference sequence). V gave up 5 bases and J gave up 9 bases, with 14 bases separating them. This CDR3 is 13 amino acids long. The CDR3, as DNA: TGTGCCAGTAGTGGGGCCGTGGGTTCGCCCCAGCATTTT. Amino acids: CASSGAVGSPQHF.

The chain carries TRBV9 and TRBJ2-5; 10 bases map to TRBD1. The CDR3 sequence is 15 residues long. The germline CDR1 and CDR2 sequences are SGDLS and YYNGEE. Unmatched junction bases numbered 8, after V lost 4 bases and J lost 5 bases. DNA of the CDR3: TGTGCCAGCAGCCCGACAGGGGGCCGGATGGAGACCCAGTACTTC. This translates into CASSPTGGRMETQYF. Supplemented by reference TRBV9 and TRBJ2-5, the full variable domain reads DSGVTQTPKHLITATGQRVTLRCSPRSGDLSVYWYQQSLDQGLQFLIQYYNGEERAKGNILERFSAQQFPDLHSELNLSSLELGDSALYFCASSPTGGRMETQYFGPGTRLLVL.

CDR3 loop: CASSIVQGGQPQHF. For the CDR3, the DNA is TGTGCCAGTAGTATTGTCCAGGGCGGTCAGCCCCAGCATTTT. The rearrangement links TRBV19 to TRBJ1-5; tentative D call: TRBD1 (5 bases). V lost 3 bases and J lost 6, with 12 bases in between. The germline gives CDR1 LNHDA, CDR2 SQIVND (reference sequence). The CDR3 loop spans 14 amino acids.

The chain is built from TRBV2 and TRBJ2-2; tentative D call: TRBD1 (6 bases). CDR1 and CDR2 from the germline V gene are SNHLY and FYNNEI. The CDR3 is 14 amino acids. Trimming stripped 5 bases from V and 3 bases from J, with 10 bases between. CDR3: CASSPGAYTGELFF. The CDR3 DNA sequence: TGTGCCAGCAGTCCAGGGGCGTACACCGGGGAGCTGTTTTTT.

The chain is built from TRBV18 and TRBJ2-3; TRBD1 matches 10 bases. From germline, CDR1 is KGHSH and CDR2 LQKENI. CDR3 length equals 15 residues. The junction had 3 bases not matched to a gene; V was cut back by 2 bases and J by 4 bases. CDR3 DNA: TGTGCCAGCTCACCAGGACAGGGGGTCGCAGATACGCAGTATTTT. Protein: CASSPGQGVADTQYF.

The chain employs TRBV7-9 and TRBJ2-1; D not certain. The germline gives CDR1 SEHNR, CDR2 FQNEAQ (reference sequence). Between the trimmed V and J ends, which lost 1 base and 8 bases, there was a span of 15 bases. CDR3 length: 15 amino acids. CDR3 nucleotide sequence: TGTGCCAGCAGCTTAGTTGCGTCTCGATCGGATGAGCAGTTCTTC. It is translated as CASSLVASRSDEQFF.

The rearrangement joins TRBV18 to TRBJ2-1; weak D call: TRBD1 (5 bases). Trimming removed 3 bases at V and 5 bases at J, with 17 bases between. The CDR3 runs to 16 residues. Germline assignment: CDR1 KGHSH and CDR2 LQKENI. CDR3 sequence: CASSPVGASVDNEQFF. The CDR3 DNA reads as TGTGCCAGCTCACCCGTAGGGGCCAGCGTAGACAATGAGCAGTTCTTC.

The chain joins TRBV11-2 to TRBJ2-3; 7 bases align to TRBD2. V dropped 2 bases and J dropped 0; count of bases not matched to a gene: 8. There are 17 residues in the CDR3. Germline V gene data show CDR1 as SGHAT and CDR2 as FQNNGV. CDR3 DNA: TGTGCCAGCAGCTTACTCCTCCTAGCGGATAGCACAGATACGCAGTATTTT. Its translation is CASSLLLLADSTDTQYF.

This clone was recorded many times. The chain employs TRBV7-2 and TRBJ2-2; 9 nucleotides agree with TRBD1. CDR3 size: 13 residues. The germline gives CDR1 SGHTA, CDR2 FQGNSA. The trim removed 5 bases at V and 6 bases at J, leaving 1 base unmatched. The CDR3 nucleotides read TGTGCCAGCAGCGGACAGGGGTCCGGGGAGCTGTTTTTT. This encodes CASSGQGSGELFF.

The rearrangement uses TRBV4-3 and TRBJ2-1; 8 nucleotides match TRBD2. Trimming removed 0 bases from V and 0 bases from J; junction bases left unmatched: 7. The CDR3 is made up of 18 amino acids. Germline V gene lookup returns CDR1 LGHNA and CDR2 YSLEER. In DNA, the CDR3 is TGCGCCAGCAGCCAAGATAGGCCGGGAGGGAGCTCCTACAATGAGCAGTTCTTC. Amino acid sequence: CASSQDRPGGSSYNEQFF.

The chain carries TRBV5-4 and TRBJ2-7; 8 bases align to TRBD1. CDR1 is SGHNT and CDR2 is YYREEE in the germline V gene (reference sequence). This CDR3 is 16 amino acids long. V gave up 0 bases and J gave up 0 bases; unmatched junction bases: 5. CDR3 in amino acids: CASSLDAGGSSYEQYF. CDR3 in DNA: TGTGCCAGCAGCTTGGATGCAGGGGGCAGCTCCTACGAGCAGTACTTC.

This rearrangement joins TRBV13 to TRBJ2-2, with 8 bases matching TRBD2. V was clipped by 7 bases and J by 0 bases; unmatched bases: 1. The CDR3 is made up of 14 amino acids. Germline V gives CDR1 PRHDT, CDR2 FYEKMQ (reference sequence). The CDR3: CASMREANTGELFF. The DNA for the CDR3 is TGTGCCAGCATGCGGGAGGCGAACACCGGGGAGCTGTTTTTT.

V gene TRBV2 combines with J gene TRBJ1-5, with D possibly TRBD1 on 5 matching bases. V gave up 5 bases and J gave up 2 bases, with 13 bases separating them. The germline V gene has CDR1 SNHLY and CDR2 FYNNEI. The CDR3 length is 15 residues. The CDR3 DNA reads as TGTGCCAGCAGTCCAGGGACTATAGGCAATCAGCCCCAGCATTTT. Encoded protein: CASSPGTIGNQPQHF.

The chain couples TRBV27 to TRBJ1-6; D might be TRBD1 (6 bases). The V end was cut by 3 bases, the J end by 5 bases, with 20 bases between. CDR3 length equals 18 residues. CDR1 and CDR2 from the germline V gene are MNHEY and SMNVEV (reference sequence). The CDR3: CASSFQSSRQGNNSPLHF. CDR3 in DNA: TGTGCCAGCAGTTTTCAGTCCTCTCGGCAGGGGAATAATTCACCCCTCCACTTT.

The J gene is TRBJ2-1, the V gene TRBV7-2; D uncertain. Germline V gene lookup returns CDR1 SGHTA and CDR2 FQGNSA. The CDR3 sequence is 14 residues long. The V end was cut by 3 bases, the J end by 8 bases, with 14 bases between. This CDR3 reads CASSLETFGYEQFF. DNA for the CDR3: TGTGCCAGCAGCTTGGAGACTTTTGGATATGAGCAGTTCTTC.

This chain uses TRBV9 with TRBJ2-2; 7 nucleotides line up with TRBD2. The junction had 5 bases not matched to a gene; V was cut back by 2 bases and J by 7 bases. Germline-derived CDR1 and CDR2 are SGDLS and YYNGEE. This CDR3 is 14 amino acids long. The chain's CDR3 is CASSVWEGGGELFF. The CDR3 DNA reads TGTGCCAGCAGCGTCTGGGAGGGTGGCGGGGAGCTGTTTTTT.

The chain links TRBV29-1 to TRBJ1-1; possibly TRBD1 for D (6 bases). CDR3 length: 14 amino acids. The germline V gene has CDR1 SQVTM and CDR2 ANQGSEA. Trimming cost V 7 bases and J 1 base, with 16 bases left between them. CDR3 sequence (DNA): TGCAGCGCCTGGAACAGGGCTACGAACACTGAAGCTTTCTTT. Its translation: CSAWNRATNTEAFF.

This chain connects TRBV5-4 to TRBJ1-1, with D uncertain. Germline V gene data show CDR1 as SGHNT and CDR2 as YYREEE (reference sequence). Trimming shortened V by 2 bases and J by 4 bases, and 6 bases separated the two germline ends. The CDR3 has 12 amino acids. The CDR3 DNA reads TGTGCCAGCAGCTTTCCGGGCACTGAAGCTTTCTTT. Its protein product is CASSFPGTEAFF.

CDR3 nucleotides: TGTGCCAGCAGTCGAGGGGGAGATGAGCAGTTCTTC. It encodes CASSRGGDEQFF. The chain joins TRBV27 to TRBJ2-1; possibly TRBD1 for D (6 bases). From germline, CDR1 is MNHEY and CDR2 SMNVEV (reference sequence). The CDR3 totals 12 residues. Trimming shortened V by 5 bases and J by 8 bases, and 10 bases separated the two germline ends.

The CDR3 loop reads CASSYTAGGYGYTF. In DNA form, the CDR3 reads TGTGCCAGCAGCTACACGGCGGGGGGGTATGGCTACACCTTC. The chain couples TRBV6-5 to TRBJ1-2, with D tentatively TRBD1 (5 bases). V shed 6 bases and J shed 5 bases, with 16 bases lying between them. Germline CDR1 MNHEY, CDR2 SVGAGI. The CDR3 has 14 amino acids.

This chain uses TRBV28 with TRBJ1-2; weak D call: TRBD1 (5 bases). This CDR3 is 15 amino acids long. Deletions cut 6 bases from V and 7 bases from J, with 21 bases between. From germline, CDR1 is MDHEN and CDR2 SYDVKM. CDR3 region: CASRVGTAAPIGYTF. For the CDR3, the DNA is TGTGCCAGCAGGGTCGGGACTGCAGCGCCGATTGGCTACACCTTC.

The chain recombines TRBV6-1 with TRBJ1-6; no clear D. Deletions cut 2 bases from V and 0 bases from J, with 5 bases between. This CDR3 contains 15 residues. The germline V gene has CDR1 MNHNS and CDR2 SASEGT. The CDR3 nucleotides read TGTGCCAGCAGTGAAAGAGCCTCCTATAATTCACCCCTCCACTTT. Translation gives CASSERASYNSPLHF.

The rearrangement uses TRBV7-2 and TRBJ1-1; D perhaps matches TRBD1 (5 bases). Trimming shortened V by 2 bases and J by 3 bases, and 13 bases separated the two germline ends. Germline CDR1 reads SGHTA; CDR2 reads FQGNSA. The CDR3 has 15 amino acids. The CDR3 here is CASSLWGTGDTEAFF. CDR3 in DNA: TGTGCCAGCAGCTTATGGGGTACGGGGGACACTGAAGCTTTCTTT.

The rearrangement links TRBV28 to TRBJ2-3; no firm D call. Germline lookup yields CDR1 MDHEN and CDR2 SYDVKM. Trimming shortened V by 1 base and J by 4 bases, and 3 bases separated the two germline ends. This CDR3 is built from 12 residues. The CDR3 DNA reads as TGTGCCAGCAGTTTATTAGCAGATACGCAGTATTTT. Translating gives CASSLLADTQYF.

The chain recombines TRBV12-3 or TRBV12-4 with TRBJ2-3; no definite D call. The V end was cut by 3 bases, the J end by 4 bases, with 8 bases between. The CDR3 is 13 amino acids. CDR3 DNA: TGTGCCAGCAGTTTCTCGGCGGCAGATACGCAGTATTTT. Translation gives CASSFSAADTQYF.

The J gene is TRBJ2-3, the V gene TRBV28, with 9 positions matching TRBD1. The CDR3 is 15 residues long. V trimming: 5 bases; J trimming: 3 bases; junction bases outside the gene matches: 6. CDR1 is MDHEN and CDR2 is SYDVKM in the germline V gene. The CDR3 nucleotides read TGTGCCAGCAGTCGGGACAGGGTAGCTACAGATACGCAGTATTTT. Protein product: CASSRDRVATDTQYF.

This chain links TRBV9 with TRBJ2-2; 10 positions match TRBD2. There are 16 residues in the CDR3. Germline CDR1 and CDR2: SGDLS and YYNGEE. The trim removed 0 bases at V and 4 bases at J, leaving 3 bases unmatched. The CDR3 DNA sequence: TGTGCCAGCAGCGTAGCTACTAGCGGGATCACCGGGGAGCTGTTTTTT. This encodes CASSVATSGITGELFF.